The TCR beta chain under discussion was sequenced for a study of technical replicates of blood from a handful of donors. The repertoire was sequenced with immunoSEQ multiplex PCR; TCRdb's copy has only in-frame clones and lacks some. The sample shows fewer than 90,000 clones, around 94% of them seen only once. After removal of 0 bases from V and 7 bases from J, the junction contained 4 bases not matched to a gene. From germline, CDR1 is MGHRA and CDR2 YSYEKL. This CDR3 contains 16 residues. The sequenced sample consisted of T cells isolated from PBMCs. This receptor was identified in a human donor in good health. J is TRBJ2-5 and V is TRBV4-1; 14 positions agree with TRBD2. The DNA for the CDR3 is TGCGCCAGCAGCCAAGAAGGGACTAGCGGGAGTAGGACCCAGTACTTC. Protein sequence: CASSQEGTSGSRTQYF.